The 25 T cell receptor beta chains reported below all come from one sample, sequenced in a study of T-cell reconstitution after alpha-beta-depleted transplantation in children. Researchers prepared the TCRbeta library using unique molecular identifiers, the study reports. TCRdb itself ran the PCR reads through MiXCR, one entry per CDR3 protein. The repertoire holds about 280,000 distinct CDR3 sequences, 11% seen once, with 23% in the top ten. Sequenced here: peripheral blood, sampled 180 days after TCRalphabeta/CD19-depleted stem cell transplant. These receptors came from a male patient between 2 and 10 years old who had a stem cell transplant for chronic granulomatous disease, so the T cells may come from the graft donor.

At least ten counts were recorded for this clonotype. This rearrangement joins TRBV3-1 to TRBJ2-7; either TRBD1 or TRBD2 may fit D (5 bases each). V shed 0 bases and J shed 0 bases, with 9 bases lying between them. CDR1 and CDR2 (germline): LGHDT, YNNKEL (reference sequence). The CDR3 contains 15 residues. The CDR3 DNA reads TGTGCCAGCAGCCAAGATCCGGGACCCTCCTACGAGCAGTACTTC. This gives the protein CASSQDPGPSYEQYF.

This clonotype was found many times. The chain couples TRBV4-3 to TRBJ2-3; 10 bases agree with TRBD2. Germline V gene data show CDR1 as LGHNA and CDR2 as YSLEER. With 0 bases clipped from V and 5 bases from J, the junction kept 14 bases outside the gene matches. The CDR3 spans 19 residues. In DNA, the CDR3 is TGCGCCAGCAGCCAAGATGAGATCCCAGCGGGGGGGCCGGGAGATACGCAGTATTTT. Translated: CASSQDEIPAGGPGDTQYF.

This clonotype was observed at least ten times. V is TRBV15 and J is TRBJ1-5, with 7 bases fitting TRBD1. The length of the CDR3 is 16 residues. Germline values: CDR1 LNHNV, CDR2 YYDKDF (reference sequence). Trimming removed 0 bases from V and 1 base from J; junction bases left unmatched: 3. The CDR3 sequence: CATSRETGRSNQPQHF. The CDR3 DNA is TGTGCCACCAGCAGAGAGACAGGGAGGAGCAATCAGCCCCAGCATTTT.

This clonotype was observed many times. The V call is TRBV20-1, the J call TRBJ2-5; D is possibly TRBD2 (5 bases). This CDR3 is built from 14 residues. The germline gives CDR1 DFQATT, CDR2 SNEGSKA (reference sequence). The V end was cut by 3 bases, the J end by 6 bases, with 17 bases between. CDR3: CSASGLASKKTQYF. The CDR3 bases are TGCAGTGCTAGCGGGCTAGCATCTAAAAAGACCCAGTACTTC.

The sample holds many counts of this clonotype. The genes are TRBV5-1 and TRBJ2-3; D is possibly TRBD2 (5 bases). The CDR3 is made up of 15 amino acids. The V end lost 0 bases, the J end lost 0 bases, and 8 bases lay between the germline ends. In germline, CDR1 is SGHRS, CDR2 YFSETQ. This chain's CDR3 is CASSLDEGSTDTQYF. DNA of the CDR3: TGCGCCAGCAGCTTGGACGAGGGAAGCACAGATACGCAGTATTTT.

This clonotype was seen at least ten times. This sequence joins TRBV6-5 and TRBJ2-5; 9 bases map to TRBD1. CDR3 length equals 15 residues. In germline, CDR1 is MNHEY, CDR2 SVGAGI. The V and J ends lost 0 bases and 5 bases, in that order; junction bases with no gene match: 4. In nucleotides, the CDR3 is TGTGCCAGCAGTTACTCGACAGGGGGTGGCGAGACCCAGTACTTC. Protein product: CASSYSTGGGETQYF.

This clonotype was seen at least ten times. The chain recombines TRBV20-1 with TRBJ2-5; no clear D. V lost 7 bases and J 4 bases, leaving 13 bases between the germline ends. This CDR3 is 12 amino acids long. Germline CDR1 is DFQATT and CDR2 is SNEGSKA (reference sequence). CDR3 nucleotide sequence: TGCAGTGTGGAGAGCACAAGAGAGACCCAGTACTTC. This gives the protein CSVESTRETQYF.

This clonotype was detected many times. The chain has TRBV4-2 and TRBJ2-2; D gene ambiguous. The germline V and J ends were trimmed by 4 bases and 2 bases, with 8 bases remaining between them. Germline V gives CDR1 LGHNA, CDR2 YNFKEQ. The CDR3 runs to 14 residues. The CDR3 loop reads CASSPATNTGELFF. CDR3 in DNA: TGTGCCAGCAGCCCTGCGACTAACACCGGGGAGCTGTTTTTT.

This clonotype was counted many times. CDR3 nucleotide sequence: TGTGCCAGCAGACCTCCTAGAGCCGCAGAGACCCAGTACTTC. This codes for CASRPPRAAETQYF. This chain connects TRBV6-5 to TRBJ2-5; D is undetermined. With 6 bases removed from V and 4 bases from J, the gap between germline ends came to 15 bases. The V gene's germline CDR1 is MNHEY and CDR2 SVGAGI. The CDR3 spans 14 residues.

This clonotype was picked up many times. Germline and junction disagree at one end, which may indicate a read error. The gene calls are TRBV7-7 and TRBJ2-1; tentatively, D is TRBD1 (6 bases). CDR1 and CDR2 (germline): SSHAT, FNYEAQ (reference sequence). The length of the CDR3 is 13 residues. The CDR3 is CASSLRGMNEQFF. Here the CDR3 DNA reads TGTGCTAGCAGCTTAAGGGGGATGAATGAGCAGTTCTTC. The whole variable domain, remainder taken from reference TRBV7-7 and TRBJ2-1, is GAGVSQSPRYKVTKRGQDVTLRCDPISSHATLYWYQQALGQGPEFLTYFNYEAQPDKSGLPSDRFSAERPEGSISTLTIQRTEQRDSAMYRCASSLRGMNEQFFGPGTRLTVL.

As concerns this clonotype: This sequence may be a read error, since a much larger clone differs from it by one base. It is likely a read error, because the conserved phenylalanine at the end of the CDR3 is missing. The CDR3 is CASSQELRFTDTQYS. The CDR3 DNA is TGTGCCAGCAGCCAAGAGTTACGTTTTACAGATACGCAGTATTCT. V gene TRBV3-1 combines with J gene TRBJ2-3; D uncertain. There are 15 residues in the CDR3. Germline V gives CDR1 LGHDT, CDR2 YNNKEL (reference sequence). V was shortened by 0 bases and J by 3 bases, with 10 bases between the two germline ends.

This clonotype was seen ten or more times. CDR3 protein: CSASSYQAKNIQYF. Here the CDR3 DNA reads TGCAGTGCTAGCTCCTATCAAGCCAAAAACATTCAGTACTTC. V and J are TRBV20-1 and TRBJ2-4; D remains unclear. V was shortened by 3 bases and J by 0 bases, with 9 bases between the two germline ends. Germline V gene data show CDR1 as DFQATT and CDR2 as SNEGSKA (reference sequence). This CDR3 contains 14 residues.

As concerns this clonotype: A much larger clone sits a single nucleotide away, making a read error possible. The chain couples TRBV29-1 to TRBJ2-1, with a weak D call TRBD2 (6 bases). The CDR3 runs to 13 residues. V lost 7 bases to trimming and J lost 5 bases, with 15 bases between them. Looked up from germline, CDR1 is SQVTM and CDR2 is ANQGSEA. As DNA, the CDR3 is TGCAGCGCCCGAATGGGAGGAGACAATGAGCAGTTCTTC. This translates into CSARMGGDNEQFF.

This clonotype was recorded many times. CDR3 in DNA: TGTGCCAGCAGCCAAGAGGTGGTAGCGGCCTTATCAGATACGCAGTATTTT. Its translation is CASSQEVVAALSDTQYF. This rearrangement joins TRBV3-1 to TRBJ2-3; TRBD2 might be the D (6 bases). Trimming left V 0 bases short and J 4 bases short, with 17 bases between. This CDR3 is built from 17 residues. CDR1 LGHDT and CDR2 YNNKEL come from the germline V gene (reference sequence).

In regard to this clonotype: A much larger clone differs by one base, so this may be a read error. The chain recombines TRBV5-1 with TRBJ2-3; D gene unclear. With the DNA end fitting TRBJ1-5 better, the J assignment may be wrong. The germline V gene has CDR1 SGHRS and CDR2 YFSETQ. This CDR3 has 15 residues. As DNA, the CDR3 is TGCGCCAGCAGCTTGGAAAACAGCCACACAGATACGCAGCATTTT. Translating it yields CASSLENSHTDTQHF.

Many counts were recorded for this clonotype. The rearrangement links TRBV5-5 to TRBJ1-1; 10 bases agree with TRBD1. Germline V gives CDR1 SGHKS, CDR2 YYEKEE (reference sequence). CDR3 size: 14 residues. Unmatched junction bases numbered 4, after V lost 3 bases and J lost 5 bases. The CDR3 nucleotides are TGTGCCAGCAGCTGGGACAGGGGAGAAACTGAAGCTTTCTTT. Translated, it gives CASSWDRGETEAFF.

The V call is TRBV12-3 or TRBV12-4, the J call TRBJ2-2, with D tentatively TRBD2 (6 bases). CDR3 size: 16 residues. Trimming removed 6 bases at V and 2 bases at J, with 16 bases between. CDR3 sequence (DNA): TGTGCCAGCAGCCATTTGGTAGCGGCCAACACCGGGGAGCTGTTTTTT. This gives the protein CASSHLVAANTGELFF.

This clonotype showed up many times. The gene calls are TRBV20-1 and TRBJ2-7; 8 bases map to TRBD1. The germline V gene has CDR1 DFQATT and CDR2 SNEGSKA (reference sequence). This CDR3 has 14 residues. V gave up 4 bases and J gave up 2 bases; unmatched junction bases: 7. The chain's CDR3 is CSAILPGGAYEQYF. The CDR3 region has the DNA TGCAGTGCTATTCTACCAGGGGGCGCCTACGAGCAGTACTTC.

This clonotype was detected ten times or more. This rearrangement joins TRBV11-1 to TRBJ2-3; either TRBD1 or TRBD2 may fit D (5 bases each). V dropped 5 bases and J dropped 0 bases, with 21 bases sitting between them. The CDR3 extends over 18 amino acids. The germline gives CDR1 SGHAT, CDR2 FQDESV (reference sequence). Here the CDR3 DNA reads TGTGCCAGCAGCCCTCGGGACGGCGGGTCTGCTAGCACAGATACGCAGTATTTT. This sequence encodes CASSPRDGGSASTDTQYF. Combining the CDR3 with reference TRBV11-1 and TRBJ2-3 gives the whole variable domain EAEVAQSPRYKITEKSQAVAFWCDPISGHATLYWYRQILGQGPELLVQFQDESVVDDSQLPKDRFSAERLKGVDSTLKIQPAELGDSAMYLCASSPRDGGSASTDTQYFGPGTRLTVL.

At least ten counts were recorded for this clonotype. The rearrangement links TRBV13 to TRBJ2-1, with D perhaps given as TRBD1 or TRBD2 (5 bases each). The V end was cut by 4 bases, the J end by 7 bases, with 14 bases between. This CDR3 comprises 14 residues. CDR1 is PRHDT and CDR2 is FYEKMQ in the germline V gene (reference sequence). For the CDR3, the DNA is TGTGCCAGCAGCTCTGGGGGACGAGGGAATGAGCAGTTCTTC. Translated: CASSSGGRGNEQFF.

This clonotype was seen ten or more times. The rearrangement uses TRBV5-6 and TRBJ2-7; 8 nucleotides match TRBD1. CDR1 SGHDT and CDR2 YYEEEE come from the germline V gene. With V trimmed by 0 bases and J by 7 bases, 6 bases remained unmatched. This CDR3 is 14 amino acids long. DNA for the CDR3: TGTGCCAGCAGCTTGGGACAGGGGTTGGGGGAGCAGTACTTC. Translating it yields CASSLGQGLGEQYF.

This clonotype has at least ten counts. This chain joins TRBV18 and TRBJ2-4; 10 positions agree with TRBD2. The length of the CDR3 is 14 residues. The ends lost 2 bases at V and 10 bases at J; junction bases unmatched: 5. Germline values: CDR1 KGHSH, CDR2 LQKENI. CDR3 in amino acids: CASSPTSGTSIQYF. CDR3 bases: TGTGCCAGCTCACCAACTAGCGGGACTAGTATTCAGTACTTC. Based on the CDR3 plus reference TRBV18 and TRBJ2-4, the full variable domain is NAGVMQNPRHLVRRRGQEARLRCSPMKGHSHVYWYRQLPEEGLKFMVYLQKENIIDESGMPKERFSAEFPKEGPSILRIQQVVRGDSAAYFCASSPTSGTSIQYFGAGTRLSVL.

This clonotype occurred many times. The V and J genes are TRBV11-2 and TRBJ2-5; a weak D match, TRBD2 (6 bases). Trimming cost V 2 bases and J 1 base, with 20 bases left between them. The germline CDR1 and CDR2 sequences are SGHAT and FQNNGV. The CDR3 extends over 18 amino acids. The CDR3 sequence: CASSLRGSGVNLQETQYF. CDR3 coding DNA: TGTGCCAGCAGCTTAAGGGGTAGCGGAGTTAACCTCCAAGAGACCCAGTACTTC.

This clonotype was recorded at least ten times. The V gene is TRBV29-1, the J gene TRBJ2-5, with TRBD2 matching 10 bases. This CDR3 is 19 amino acids long. Germline V gives CDR1 SQVTM, CDR2 ANQGSEA. V dropped 3 bases and J dropped 0; count of bases not matched to a gene: 16. The CDR3 DNA reads TGCAGCGTTGACGCCCTAACGATTCTAGCGGGGGAGTACCAAGAGACCCAGTACTTC. Its translation is CSVDALTILAGEYQETQYF.

In regard to this clonotype: Since a much larger clone is just one base distant, this may be a read error. The CDR3 end shows no conserved phenylalanine or tryptophan, and so a read error is likely. The CDR3 region has the DNA TGTGCCAGCAGGCGGGACAGCGGGTGGGAGACCCAGTACCTC. This sequence encodes CASRRDSGWETQYL. The rearrangement uses TRBV6-1 and TRBJ2-5; TRBD1 is a possible D gene (7 bases). The CDR3 consists of 14 residues. The V end lost 6 bases, the J end lost 5 bases, and 16 bases lay between the germline ends. Germline loops: CDR1 MNHNS, CDR2 SASEGT.